The 30 T cell receptor beta chains below were found in one sample sequenced in a study of cytomegalovirus exposure and HLA in healthy donors. The PCR had 60 Vbeta and 13 Jbeta primers. Only in-frame clones appear in the TCRdb table, and some are missing; sequencing was by immunoSEQ multiplex PCR. In the table there are some 170,000 clones, approximately 78% of which are singletons. The sample consisted of PBMCs. Source of these receptors: a human donor in good health.

This clone was counted a few times. The rearrangement links TRBV7-6 to TRBJ1-2, with D uncertain. The V gene lost 8 bases and the J gene lost 0 bases, with 7 bases spanning the gap. The germline V gene encodes CDR1 SGHVS and CDR2 FNYEAQ. The CDR3 covers 12 residues. The CDR3: CASGAANYGYTF. The CDR3 DNA reads TGTGCCAGCGGAGCAGCTAACTATGGCTACACCTTC.

With regard to this clone: Different DNA sequences within this sample yield the same CDR3. This sequence joins TRBV19 and TRBJ1-1, with D possibly TRBD1 on 5 matching bases. V was trimmed by 3 bases and J by 8 bases, leaving 7 bases between them. The CDR3 runs to 11 residues. CDR1 is LNHDA, CDR2 SQIVND, per germline (reference sequence). CDR3 protein: CASSIDREAFF. In DNA form, the CDR3 reads TGTGCCAGTAGTATCGACAGAGAAGCTTTCTTT. Based on the CDR3 plus reference TRBV19 and TRBJ1-1, the full variable domain is DGGITQSPKYLFRKEGQNVTLSCEQNLNHDAMYWYRQDPGQGLRLIYYSQIVNDFQKGDIAEGYSVSREKKESFPLTVTSAQKNPTAFYLCASSIDREAFFGQGTRLTVV.

This chain joins TRBV27 and TRBJ1-1; 9 bases line up with TRBD1. The CDR3 runs 13 residues. CDR1 is MNHEY, CDR2 SMNVEV, per germline (reference sequence). V was clipped by 6 bases and J by 4 bases; unmatched bases: 3. The CDR3 DNA reads TGTGCCAGCAGCACAGGGGGCATCACTGAAGCTTTCTTT. This translates into CASSTGGITEAFF.

The chain links TRBV5-1 to TRBJ1-2; 7 bases match TRBD1. The CDR3 has 14 amino acids. V shed 0 bases, J shed 8 bases, and the junction held 7 bases outside the gene matches. Germline CDR1 and CDR2: SGHRS and YFSETQ. Written as DNA, the CDR3 is TGCGCCAGCAGCTTGGAGAACAGGGGCGGCGGCTACACCTTC. Residues: CASSLENRGGGYTF. Full variable domain (outside the CDR3, taken from reference TRBV5-1 and TRBJ1-2): KAGVTQTPRYLIKTRGQQVTLSCSPISGHRSVSWYQQTPGQGLQFLFEYFSETQRNKGNFPGRFSGRQFSNSRSEMNVSTLELGDSALYLCASSLENRGGGYTFGSGTRLTVV.

This chain links TRBV9 with TRBJ2-1, with TRBD1 matching over 9 bases. The trim removed 2 bases at V and 7 bases at J, leaving 7 bases unmatched. The CDR3 covers 15 residues. Per the germline V gene, CDR1 is SGDLS and CDR2 is YYNGEE. The CDR3: CASSVGGQGWNEQFF. The CDR3 region has the DNA TGTGCCAGCAGCGTGGGGGGACAGGGCTGGAATGAGCAGTTCTTC.

The rearrangement uses TRBV7-6 and TRBJ1-5, with no clear D. V dropped 5 bases and J dropped 1 base, with 9 bases sitting between them. Germline CDR1 and CDR2: SGHVS and FNYEAQ. This CDR3 contains 14 residues. The CDR3 protein is CASSQLDSNQPQHF. The CDR3 DNA reads as TGTGCCAGCAGCCAACTAGACAGCAATCAGCCCCAGCATTTT. Drawing the rest from reference TRBV7-6 and TRBJ1-5, the complete variable domain is GAGVSQSPRYKVTKRGQDVALRCDPISGHVSLYWYRQALGQGPEFLTYFNYEAQQDKSGLPNDRFSAERPEGSISTLTIQRTEQRDSAMYRCASSQLDSNQPQHFGDGTRLSIL.

The J gene is TRBJ1-2, the V gene TRBV29-1; 7 bases fit TRBD1. From germline, CDR1 is SQVTM and CDR2 ANQGSEA. The CDR3 covers 16 residues. J was trimmed by 0 bases and V by 4 bases; bases with no gene match: 11. In DNA, the CDR3 is TGCAGCGTTGGACGCGGGACAGATAAATCTAACTATGGCTACACCTTC. It specifies CSVGRGTDKSNYGYTF.

The chain combines TRBV5-6 with TRBJ1-5; D is possibly TRBD1 (6 bases). Between the trimmed V and J ends, which lost 1 base and 2 bases, there was a span of 10 bases. The germline CDR1 and CDR2 sequences are SGHDT and YYEEEE. CDR3 size: 15 residues. The CDR3 DNA is TGTGCCAGCAGCTTGATTTCAGGGGGCAATCAGCCCCAGCATTTT. This encodes CASSLISGGNQPQHF.

This clone was detected a few times. This chain joins TRBV2 and TRBJ1-1; 7 bases align to TRBD1. There are 14 residues in the CDR3. Trimming took 6 bases from V and 5 from J; bases not matched to a gene: 9. The V gene's germline CDR1 is SNHLY and CDR2 FYNNEI. Written as DNA, the CDR3 is TGTGCCAGCAGCCAAGACCCAGGGGGGACTGAAGCTTTCTTT. It specifies CASSQDPGGTEAFF. Using reference TRBV2 and TRBJ1-1 for the parts outside the CDR3, the full variable domain is EPEVTQTPSHQVTQMGQEVILRCVPISNHLYFYWYRQILGQKVEFLVSFYNNEISEKSEIFDDQFSVERPDGSNFTLKIRSTKLEDSAMYFCASSQDPGGTEAFFGQGTRLTVV.

The rearrangement links TRBV6-6 to TRBJ2-5; 8 bases are a match to TRBD1. Trimming took 2 bases from V and 5 from J; bases not matched to a gene: 7. Germline V gives CDR1 MNHNY, CDR2 SVGAGI (reference sequence). This CDR3 spans 15 amino acids. The CDR3 here is CASSYGQGAGETQYF. The CDR3 DNA sequence: TGTGCCAGCAGTTACGGGCAGGGGGCTGGGGAGACCCAGTACTTC.

The chain recombines TRBV7-8 with TRBJ1-1; possible D gene TRBD1, 5 bases. Germline V lookup: CDR1 SGHVS, CDR2 FQNEAQ. The CDR3 runs 13 residues. The ends were cut back, 7 bases at V and 4 bases at J, with 13 bases in the middle. The CDR3 region is CASTQGHGTEAFF. In DNA form, the CDR3 reads TGTGCCAGCACCCAGGGCCATGGCACTGAAGCTTTCTTT.

As concerns this clone: The junction departs from germline at one end; a sequencing error may be responsible. At the DNA level, this CDR3 is encoded by other sequences in the same sample as well. The V call is TRBV29-1, the J call TRBJ1-1; the D gene is possibly TRBD1 (5 bases). This CDR3 region has 12 residues. Germline V lookup: CDR1 SQVTM, CDR2 ANQGSEA. The CDR3 DNA reads as TGCAGCTTCGCAGGGTTGAACACTGAAGCTTTCTTC. It translates to CSFAGLNTEAFF.

This rearrangement joins TRBV7-6 to TRBJ1-6, with TRBD1 matching over 7 bases. The CDR3 is 14 residues long. Germline V gene sequence: CDR1 SGHVS, CDR2 FNYEAQ. V lost 1 base to trimming and J lost 8 bases; unmatched junction nucleotides: 2. The CDR3 sequence is CASSLDRGDSPLHF. The CDR3 bases are TGTGCCAGCAGCTTAGACAGGGGAGATTCACCCCTCCACTTT.

V usage is TRBV10-3 and J usage is TRBJ2-1; 14 bases agree with TRBD2. The CDR3 is made up of 16 amino acids. The V gene end was trimmed by 10 bases and the J gene end by 0 bases; junction bases not matched to a gene: 5. The V gene's germline CDR1 is ENHRY and CDR2 SYGVKD. This CDR3 reads CASGTSGGSSYNEQFF. The CDR3 DNA reads as TGTGCCAGCGGGACTAGCGGGGGTAGCTCCTACAATGAGCAGTTCTTC.

The rearrangement uses TRBV10-3 and TRBJ1-1; 9 bases match TRBD1. The CDR3 spans 14 residues. V was pared by 6 bases and J by 4 bases, with 6 bases of the junction left unmatched. In germline, CDR1 is ENHRY, CDR2 SYGVKD. The CDR3 nucleotides read TGTGCCATCAGCCAGGGACAGGGTGGCACTGAAGCTTTCTTT. Protein product: CAISQGQGGTEAFF.

V and J are TRBV2 and TRBJ1-1; D call uncertain. Germline CDR1 and CDR2: SNHLY and FYNNEI. V was clipped by 6 bases and J by 0 bases, with 14 bases between them. This CDR3 is built from 15 residues. Written as DNA, the CDR3 is TGTGCCAGCAGACGACTTACAAGTATGAACACTGAAGCTTTCTTT. Translated, it gives CASRRLTSMNTEAFF.

In its sample, this clone was seen once. The chain has TRBV10-3 and TRBJ2-7, with TRBD2 identical over 11 bases. The CDR3 totals 17 residues. V lost 0 bases and J lost 0; bases outside the gene matches: 4. Germline CDR1 is ENHRY and CDR2 is SYGVKD. CDR3 sequence (DNA): TGTGCCATCAGTGAGTCGGGACTAGCGGCTAGCTCCTACGAGCAGTACTTC. As protein: CAISESGLAASSYEQYF.

The V gene is TRBV6-1, the J gene TRBJ1-3; D call uncertain. The CDR3 has 15 amino acids. Germline CDR1 MNHNS, CDR2 SASEGT. Trimming pared 3 bases from V and 0 bases from J, leaving 9 bases between. In DNA form, the CDR3 reads TGTGCCAGCAGTGACGGACTGTACTCTGGAAACACCATATATTTT. Translating it yields CASSDGLYSGNTIYF.

V is TRBV18 and J is TRBJ2-3; D gene unclear. Germline-derived CDR1 and CDR2 are KGHSH and LQKENI. The CDR3 extends over 15 amino acids. V lost 3 bases and J lost 6, with 16 bases in between. The CDR3 is CASSPSTLVSDTQYF. In DNA, the CDR3 is TGTGCCAGCTCACCCTCAACCCTAGTCTCTGATACGCAGTATTTT.

This sequence joins TRBV27 and TRBJ2-1; 8 nucleotides align to TRBD2. The CDR3 loop spans 15 amino acids. Trimming cost V 6 bases and J 0 bases; bases outside gene matches: 4. Per germline, CDR1 MNHEY and CDR2 SMNVEV (reference sequence). The CDR3 bases are TGTGCCAGCAGAACGGGGGGGAGCTCCTACAATGAGCAGTTCTTC. It specifies CASRTGGSSYNEQFF.

The V call is TRBV7-2, the J call TRBJ2-3; a weak D match, TRBD2 (5 bases). This CDR3 has 15 residues. Trimming pared 5 bases from V and 0 bases from J, leaving 12 bases between. Germline CDR1 SGHTA, CDR2 FQGNSA. The CDR3, as DNA: TGTGCCAGCAGCCAAGTAGCGACTAGCACAGATACGCAGTATTTT. This translates into CASSQVATSTDTQYF.

This chain connects TRBV9 to TRBJ1-2; 10 positions match TRBD1. Trimming at V came to 2 bases and at J to 8 bases, leaving 12 bases not matched to a gene. The CDR3 has 16 residues. CDR1 is SGDLS and CDR2 is YYNGEE in the germline V gene. The CDR3 sequence is CASSVSTGTGAMGYTF. Here the CDR3 DNA reads TGTGCCAGCAGCGTTTCCACCGGGACAGGGGCAATGGGCTACACCTTC. The full variable domain, completed using reference TRBV9 and TRBJ1-2, is DSGVTQTPKHLITATGQRVTLRCSPRSGDLSVYWYQQSLDQGLQFLIQYYNGEERAKGNILERFSAQQFPDLHSELNLSSLELGDSALYFCASSVSTGTGAMGYTFGSGTRLTVV.

This chain joins TRBV5-5 and TRBJ2-1; TRBD2 matches 9 bases. J was trimmed by 7 bases and V by 4 bases; bases with no gene match: 12. Germline V gene data show CDR1 as SGHKS and CDR2 as YYEKEE (reference sequence). CDR3 length: 16 residues. CDR3 nucleotide sequence: TGTGCCAGCAGCCCCGGATTAGCGGGGGTTAGGAATGAGCAGTTCTTC. Protein product: CASSPGLAGVRNEQFF.

This chain connects TRBV7-2 to TRBJ2-3, with 10 bases fitting TRBD2. Trimming removed 2 bases from V and 2 bases from J; junction bases left unmatched: 10. Germline CDR1 SGHTA, CDR2 FQGNSA. CDR3 size: 18 residues. The CDR3 DNA reads as TGTGCCAGCAGCTTATCGTTCATAGCGGGGGGCTCCACAGATACGCAGTATTTT. It specifies CASSLSFIAGGSTDTQYF.

The V and J genes are TRBV7-2 and TRBJ1-4, with a possible D match to TRBD1 (6 bases). The germline V and J ends were trimmed by 4 bases and 6 bases, with 27 bases remaining between them. The CDR3 sequence is 19 residues long. Germline V gives CDR1 SGHTA, CDR2 FQGNSA. This CDR3 reads CASSSPSREGWGPDEKLFF. The CDR3, as DNA: TGTGCCAGCAGCTCGCCAAGCAGGGAGGGCTGGGGGCCGGATGAAAAACTGTTTTTT. Supplemented by reference TRBV7-2 and TRBJ1-4, the full variable domain reads GAGVSQSPSNKVTEKGKDVELRCDPISGHTALYWYRQSLGQGLEFLIYFQGNSAPDKSGLPSDRFSAERTGGSVSTLTIQRTQQEDSAVYLCASSSPSREGWGPDEKLFFGSGTQLSVL.

The V gene is TRBV14, the J gene TRBJ1-1; D remains ambiguous. There are 13 residues in the CDR3. The germline CDR1 and CDR2 sequences are SGHDN and FVKESK. The ends were cut back, 4 bases at V and 4 bases at J, with 10 bases in the middle. This chain's CDR3 is CASSLQVGTEAFF. The DNA of the CDR3 is TGTGCCAGCAGCCTCCAGGTAGGCACTGAAGCTTTCTTT.

Here the CDR3 reads CASSQGTGGFEKLFF. For the CDR3, the DNA is TGTGCCAGCAGCCAGGGGACAGGGGGCTTTGAAAAACTGTTTTTT. V gene TRBV14 combines with J gene TRBJ1-4; 12 positions match TRBD1. This CDR3 has 15 residues. Per the germline V gene, CDR1 is SGHDN and CDR2 is FVKESK. After removal of 3 bases from V and 7 bases from J, the junction contained 3 bases not matched to a gene.

This chain joins TRBV7-3 and TRBJ2-3; TRBD2 matches 11 bases. CDR3 length equals 16 residues. The ends lost 4 bases at V and 5 bases at J; junction bases unmatched: 8. Germline assignment: CDR1 SGHTA and CDR2 FQGTGA. The chain's CDR3 is CASSSLAGGARDTQYF. The CDR3 DNA follows: TGTGCCAGCAGCTCCTTAGCGGGGGGGGCGAGAGATACGCAGTATTTT. Variable domain in full (rest from reference TRBV7-3 and TRBJ2-3): GAGVSQTPSNKVTEKGKYVELRCDPISGHTALYWYRQSLGQGPEFLIYFQGTGAADDSGLPNDRFFAVRPEGSVSTLKIQRTERGDSAVYLCASSSLAGGARDTQYFGPGTRLTVL.

This clone turned up a few times. This chain joins TRBV5-6 and TRBJ2-1, with no clear D. The CDR3 is 15 amino acids. Germline CDR1 and CDR2: SGHDT and YYEEEE. The germline V and J ends were trimmed by 2 bases and 0 bases, with 9 bases remaining between them. The CDR3 DNA reads as TGTGCCAGCAGCTTATACCACAGCTCCTACAATGAGCAGTTCTTC. Translating it yields CASSLYHSSYNEQFF. Full variable domain (rest looked up from reference TRBV5-6 and TRBJ2-1): DAGVTQSPTHLIKTRGQQVTLRCSPKSGHDTVSWYQQALGQGPQFIFQYYEEEERQRGNFPDRFSGHQFPNYSSELNVNALLLGDSALYLCASSLYHSSYNEQFFGPGTRLTVL.

A note on this clone: One junction end does not reproduce the germline sequence, and a read error may be involved. The chain is built from TRBV2 and TRBJ2-5; 7 bases map to TRBD2. The CDR3 is 12 residues long. In germline, CDR1 is SNHLY, CDR2 FYNNEI. The DNA of the CDR3 is TGTGCCAGCACCCCTTTCGTGACTAGCATAGACTTC. Translated: CASTPFVTSIDF.